This passage covers 2 T cell receptor beta chains from one sample sequenced in a study of shared T cell receptors in the human thymus. This table comes from immunoSEQ multiplex PCR, and its TCRdb copy is limited to in-frame clones, with some not included. Here the sample spans under 850,000 clones, approximately 90% being singletons. This sample was also put to use in a study of human thymus T cells.

The material sequenced was thymocytes. The receptors derive from a boy less than two years old with a congenital heart defect.

The rearrangement links TRBV6-6 to TRBJ2-5; 7 bases are shared with TRBD2. Germline CDR1 is MNHNY and CDR2 is SVGAGI (reference sequence). After removal of 11 bases from V and 5 bases from J, the junction contained 11 bases not matched to a gene. The CDR3 loop spans 13 amino acids. This CDR3 reads CALGMGGSETQYF. As DNA, the CDR3 is TGTGCCCTCGGTATGGGAGGGTCCGAGACCCAGTACTTC.

The gene calls are TRBV9 and TRBJ2-1, with D perhaps matching TRBD2 (7 bases). With 4 bases removed from V and 10 bases from J, the gap between germline ends came to 18 bases. This CDR3 has 14 amino acids. Germline V lookup: CDR1 SGDLS, CDR2 YYNGEE. Here the CDR3 DNA reads TGTGCCAGCAGCCGGAGGGGGGGGCGGGAAGAGCAGTTCTTC. Encoded protein: CASSRRGGREEQFF.